This is a list of T cell receptor beta chains from one sample in a study of human T cells and chemical hapten exposure. From the RACE reads, TCRdb called clonotypes with MiXCR, one entry per CDR3 protein. Of approximately 320,000 distinct CDR3 sequences in the sample, 5.5% were seen once. Material: whole blood, obtained in connection with sensitization to the hapten diphenylcyclopropenone (DPC). These receptors were obtained from a woman younger than 35 with alopecia areata. Some clones in this sample may be carry-over from other donors' samples. Each CDR3 is given with its conserved first and last residue. A D gene is named only where the DNA matches it firmly. Rows give clone size only sometimes, using once, few, many, or a class for an expanded clone.

clone_size	d_call	v_call	j_call	cdr3_aa	cdr3_nt
few	-	TRBV6-5	TRBJ1-6	CASSYSPGIESPLHF	TGTGCCAGCAGTTACTCGCCAGGGATCGAATCACCCCTCCACTTT
many	-	TRBV7-9	TRBJ2-1	CASSLRITGGNEQFF	TGTGCCAGCAGCCTCAGGATTACCGGGGGCAATGAGCAGTTCTTC
few	-	TRBV4-1	TRBJ2-1	CASFGKGRLRDEQFF	TGCGCCAGCTTTGGTAAAGGGCGGTTAAGGGATGAGCAGTTCTTC
-	-	TRBV24-1	TRBJ2-4	CATGARDRPSQNDIQYF	TGTGCCACCGGGGCACGGGACCGTCCCAGCCAAAACGACATTCAGTACTTC
many	-	TRBV7-2	TRBJ2-7	CASAYRVGGGPYEQYF	TGTGCCAGCGCATATCGAGTTGGAGGGGGCCCCTACGAGCAGTACTTC
-	-	TRBV27	TRBJ1-6	CASSLSGGNDSPLHF	TGTGCCAGCAGTTTATCAGGAGGGAACGATTCACCCCTCCACTTT
-	-	TRBV9	TRBJ2-3	CASSVDGPDTQYF	TGTGCCAGCAGCGTAGATGGCCCAGATACGCAGTATTTT
many	-	TRBV9	TRBJ2-3	CASTPWETGPDTQYF	TGTGCCAGCACTCCTTGGGAGACGGGCCCAGATACGCAGTATTTT
-	TRBD1	TRBV2	TRBJ1-4	CARESGTGNEKLFF	TGTGCCAGAGAATCCGGGACAGGGAATGAAAAACTGTTTTTT
few	-	TRBV12-3/TRBV12-4	TRBJ1-6	CASSSRTGGSPLHF	TGTGCCAGCAGTTCCAGGACCGGGGGTTCACCCCTCCACTTT
many	-	TRBV12-3/TRBV12-4	TRBJ2-3	CASSSLLEGSQYF	TGTGCCAGCAGTTCCTTACTAGAAGGGTCGCAGTATTTT
-	-	TRBV5-6	TRBJ1-2	CASSIGQTNYGYTF	TGTGCCAGCAGCATCGGACAGACTAACTATGGCTACACCTTC
many	-	TRBV20-1	TRBJ2-7	CSARDRPTGGEQYF	TGCAGTGCTAGAGATCGCCCGACCGGGGGCGAGCAGTACTTC
few	-	TRBV14	TRBJ2-5	CASSRSLAETQYF	TGTGCCAGCAGCCGGAGTCTGGCGGAGACCCAGTACTTC
-	TRBD2	TRBV6-2/TRBV6-3	TRBJ2-3	CASRPGGADPYTQYF	TGTGCCAGCCGACCCGGGGGGGCCGATCCATATACGCAGTATTTT
few	-	TRBV10-3	TRBJ2-7	CAISGKGLSNWEQYF	TGTGCCATCAGTGGCAAGGGCCTCAGTAATTGGGAGCAGTACTTC
few	-	TRBV13	TRBJ1-1	CASSAFTGVNTEAFF	TGTGCCAGCAGCGCCTTTACAGGAGTGAACACTGAAGCTTTCTTT
-	-	TRBV6-2/TRBV6-3	TRBJ1-2	CASRPGSFYGYTF	TGTGCCAGCAGGCCGGGCTCTTTCTATGGCTACACCTTC
-	TRBD2	TRBV14	TRBJ2-7	CASSPTSGGASYEQYF	TGTGCCAGCAGCCCTACTAGCGGGGGGGCCTCCTACGAGCAGTACTTC
-	-	TRBV18	TRBJ2-2	CASTFRQADGELFF	TGTGCCAGCACCTTCAGACAGGCTGACGGGGAGCTGTTTTTT
many	-	TRBV18	TRBJ1-1	CASSPGQGPTEAFF	TGTGCCAGCTCACCGGGGCAGGGACCCACTGAAGCTTTCTTT
many	TRBD1	TRBV29-1	TRBJ1-1	CSVVRSGTENTEAFF	TGCAGCGTTGTTCGGAGCGGGACAGAGAACACTGAAGCTTTCTTT
many	TRBD1	TRBV7-2	TRBJ1-1	CASSFDREGVTFF	TGTGCCAGCAGCTTCGACAGGGAGGGTGTAACTTTCTTT
few	-	TRBV27	TRBJ1-5	CASSRGALVGNQPQHF	TGTGCCAGCAGTAGAGGGGCCCTCGTGGGCAATCAGCCCCAGCATTTT
-	TRBD1	TRBV12-3/TRBV12-4	TRBJ1-4	CASSLYTGAANEKLFF	TGTGCCAGCAGTTTGTATACAGGGGCGGCTAATGAAAAACTGTTTTTT
-	-	TRBV6-4	TRBJ2-1	CASSEDQGGNEQFF	TGTGCCAGCAGTGAGGACCAAGGAGGCAATGAGCAGTTCTTC
-	TRBD2	TRBV28	TRBJ2-1	CAGSEASGGPYNEQFF	TGTGCCGGCAGTGAGGCTAGCGGGGGGCCTTACAATGAGCAGTTCTTC
many	TRBD1	TRBV12-3/TRBV12-4	TRBJ2-7	CASSPTGGAPYEQYF	TGTGCCAGCAGTCCAACAGGGGGCGCGCCCTACGAGCAGTACTTC
many	-	TRBV10-3	TRBJ2-3	CAISEQGTSTDTQYF	TGTGCCATCAGTGAGCAGGGTACTAGCACAGATACGCAGTATTTT
few	-	TRBV6-5	TRBJ2-7	CASSDGTLDREYF	TGTGCCAGCAGTGACGGGACACTTGATAGGGAGTACTTC
many	-	TRBV9	TRBJ2-5	CASSADSTQETQYF	TGTGCCAGCAGCGCGGACAGCACCCAAGAGACCCAGTACTTC
few	TRBD1	TRBV10-3	TRBJ2-3	CATEFRATGGTDTQYF	TGTGCCACAGAATTCAGGGCGACAGGGGGCACAGATACGCAGTATTTT
few	-	TRBV7-9	TRBJ1-5	CASTRQEDQPQHF	TGTGCCAGCACCCGACAGGAGGACCAGCCCCAGCATTTT